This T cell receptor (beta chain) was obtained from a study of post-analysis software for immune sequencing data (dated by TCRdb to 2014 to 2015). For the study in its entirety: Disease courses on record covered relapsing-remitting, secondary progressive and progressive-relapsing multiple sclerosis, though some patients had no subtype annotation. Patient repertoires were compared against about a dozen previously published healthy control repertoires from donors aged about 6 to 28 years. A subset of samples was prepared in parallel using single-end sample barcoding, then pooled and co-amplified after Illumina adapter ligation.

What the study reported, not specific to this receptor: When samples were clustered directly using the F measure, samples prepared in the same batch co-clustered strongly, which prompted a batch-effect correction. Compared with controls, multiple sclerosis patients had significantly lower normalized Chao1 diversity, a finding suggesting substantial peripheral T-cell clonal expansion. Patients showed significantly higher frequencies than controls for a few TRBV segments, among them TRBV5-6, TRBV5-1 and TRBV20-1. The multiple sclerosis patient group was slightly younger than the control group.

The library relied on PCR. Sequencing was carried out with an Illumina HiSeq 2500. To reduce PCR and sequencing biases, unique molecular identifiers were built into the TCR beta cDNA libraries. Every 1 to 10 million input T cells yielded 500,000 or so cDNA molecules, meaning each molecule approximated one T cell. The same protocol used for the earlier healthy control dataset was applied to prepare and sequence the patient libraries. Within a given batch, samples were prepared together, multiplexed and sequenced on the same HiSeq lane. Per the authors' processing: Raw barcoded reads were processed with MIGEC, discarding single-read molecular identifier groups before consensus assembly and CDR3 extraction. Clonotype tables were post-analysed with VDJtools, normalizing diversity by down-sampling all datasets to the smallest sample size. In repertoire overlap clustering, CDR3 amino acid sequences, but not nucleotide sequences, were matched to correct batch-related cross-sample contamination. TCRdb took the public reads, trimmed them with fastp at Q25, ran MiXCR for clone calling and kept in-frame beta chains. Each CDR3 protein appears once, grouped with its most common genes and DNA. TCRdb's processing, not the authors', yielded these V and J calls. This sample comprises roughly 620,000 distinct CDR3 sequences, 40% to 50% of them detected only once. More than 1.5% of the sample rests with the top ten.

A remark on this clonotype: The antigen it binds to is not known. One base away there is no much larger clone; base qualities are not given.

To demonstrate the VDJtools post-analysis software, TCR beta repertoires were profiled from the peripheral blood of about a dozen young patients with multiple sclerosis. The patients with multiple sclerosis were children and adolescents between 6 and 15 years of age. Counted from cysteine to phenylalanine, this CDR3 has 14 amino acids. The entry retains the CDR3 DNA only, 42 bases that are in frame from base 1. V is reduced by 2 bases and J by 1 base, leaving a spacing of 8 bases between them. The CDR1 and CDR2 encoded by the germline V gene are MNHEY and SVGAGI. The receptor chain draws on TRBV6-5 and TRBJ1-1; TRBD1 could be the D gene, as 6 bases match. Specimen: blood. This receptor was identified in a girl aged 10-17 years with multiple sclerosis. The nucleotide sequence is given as TGTGCCAGCAGTTACGGGGGCGGGAACACTGAAGCTTTCTTT. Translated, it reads CASSYGGGNTEAFF.